Listed below are T cell receptor beta chains from one sample, sequenced in a study of T cell responses to AZD1222 COVID-19 vaccine. TCRdb keeps only in-frame clones here, not all; method: immunoSEQ multiplex PCR. The repertoire holds hundreds of thousands of clones, with 85% to 95% as singletons. Specimen: peripheral blood, collected on day 0 of MenACWY control vaccination. The source is an adult in good health. Both conserved end residues are part of each CDR3. Fields, in order: D gene, V gene, clone size, J gene, CDR3 DNA, CDR3 protein. A D gene is named only where the DNA matches it firmly. Clone size, where shown, is once, few, many, or a class for clones that have expanded.

NA	TRBV7-3	once	TRBJ2-1	TGTGCCAGCAGCTTAAGTCCAGCGGGCGAGCAGTTCTTC	CASSLSPAGEQFF
TRBD2	TRBV18	NA	TRBJ2-5	TGTGCCAGCTCACCACCGACTAGCGGGGGAGAGACCCAGTACTTC	CASSPPTSGGETQYF
TRBD1	TRBV29-1	NA	TRBJ2-5	TGCAGCGCCGGACAGGGACAAGAGACCCAGTACTTC	CSAGQGQETQYF
NA	TRBV12-3/TRBV12-4	once	TRBJ1-4	TGTGCCAGCAGTGGACTCGGGGGGAGGCTGTTTTTT	CASSGLGGRLFF
NA	TRBV6-6	NA	TRBJ1-4	TGTGCCAGCAGCCTCAGGGGCGGAGGGAGAGGTGAAAAACTGTTTTTT	CASSLRGGGRGEKLFF
NA	TRBV12-3/TRBV12-4	once	TRBJ1-2	TGTGCCAGCAGTTTCGAGGGCCGCTCTGGCTACACCTTC	CASSFEGRSGYTF
NA	TRBV7-2	once	TRBJ2-1	TGTGCCAGCACACCTCGGGGCGTTTCCTACAATGAGCAGTTCTTC	CASTPRGVSYNEQFF
NA	TRBV5-4	NA	TRBJ1-1	TGTGCCAGCAGCTTGCAGACACCGAACACTGAAGCTTTCTTT	CASSLQTPNTEAFF
NA	TRBV12-3/TRBV12-4	once	TRBJ1-1	TGTGCCAGCATGAAGGAGGTGAACACTGAAGCTTTCTTT	CASMKEVNTEAFF
TRBD1	TRBV5-5	once	TRBJ2-1	TGTGCCAGCAGCTCCCCTCCTTGGGACAGGTCATCCAATGAGCAGTTCTTC	CASSSPPWDRSSNEQFF
NA	TRBV5-1	NA	TRBJ1-2	TGCGCCAGCAGCTTGGGCGGTGGCCTGTCCAACTATGGCTACACCTTC	CASSLGGGLSNYGYTF
NA	TRBV7-7	NA	TRBJ1-6	TGTGCCAGCAGCCCCGGGACCGATGGACTCAGTGGATCACCCCTCCACTTT	CASSPGTDGLSGSPLHF
NA	TRBV15	NA	TRBJ2-3	TGTGCCACCAGCAAGGGACTTATACAGCCAGATACGCAGTATTTT	CATSKGLIQPDTQYF
TRBD1	TRBV6-2/TRBV6-3	NA	TRBJ1-2	TGTGCCAGCAGTTACTTCCAGGGGGTGCGTGGCTACACCTTC	CASSYFQGVRGYTF
TRBD1	TRBV28	NA	TRBJ1-2	TGTGCCAGCAGTTCTACGTCGACAGGGAGCAGAAAACATGGCTACACCTTC	CASSSTSTGSRKHGYTF
TRBD1	TRBV19	NA	TRBJ2-7	TGTGCCAGTAGTGCGTCAGGGGGCGGGTTACGCCCCTACGAGCAGTACTTC	CASSASGGGLRPYEQYF
NA	TRBV28	NA	TRBJ1-3	TGTGCCAGCAGATTTCAGGGACTCTCTGGAAACACCATATATTTT	CASRFQGLSGNTIYF
NA	TRBV7-9	NA	TRBJ2-1	TGTGCCAGCAGCTTAGCGGGGGCCGGGTCGGCTGAGCAGTTCTTC	CASSLAGAGSAEQFF
TRBD2	TRBV7-3	NA	TRBJ2-3	TGTGCCAGCAGCTTAGCTAGCGGGTCGGATACGCAGTATTTT	CASSLASGSDTQYF
TRBD1	TRBV19	NA	TRBJ1-2	TGTGCCACCCGACCGGGACAGGGGGCCGGGGGCTACACCTTC	CATRPGQGAGGYTF
NA	TRBV6-6	NA	TRBJ1-2	TGTGCCAGCAGTTACTCGACCCGAGGCGGTGGCTACACCTTC	CASSYSTRGGGYTF
NA	TRBV7-6	NA	TRBJ2-2	TGTGCCAGCACGAGCTTCCGACAGAGCACCGGGGAGCTGTTTTTT	CASTSFRQSTGELFF
TRBD2	TRBV4-1	once	TRBJ2-5	TGCGCCAGCAGCCAAGATCATGGGGGAGGGGAGACCCAGTACTTC	CASSQDHGGGETQYF
NA	TRBV20-1	few	TRBJ2-2	TGCAGTGCTAGTCCCCACGGGGTGGGTTCCGGGGAGCTGTTTTTT	CSASPHGVGSGELFF
TRBD1	TRBV7-9	NA	TRBJ1-1	TGTGCCAGCAGCTTCCCTTTGGACAGGGTGAGCACTGAAGCTTTCTTT	CASSFPLDRVSTEAFF
NA	TRBV7-8	NA	TRBJ2-7	TGTGCCAGCAGCCCCGCGGGGTTCGAGCAGTACTTC	CASSPAGFEQYF
NA	TRBV28	NA	TRBJ1-6	TGTGCCAGCAGTTTCATCACGGGGAGGAATTCACCCCTCCACTTT	CASSFITGRNSPLHF
NA	TRBV6-2/TRBV6-3	NA	TRBJ1-5	TGTGCCAGCAGTTCCCCCGGGAGGCAGCCCCAGCATTTT	CASSSPGRQPQHF
NA	TRBV10-1	NA	TRBJ1-1	TGCGCCAGCAGCCCGGACAGTAACACTGAAGCTTTCTTT	CASSPDSNTEAFF
NA	TRBV6-5	NA	TRBJ1-1	TGTGCCAGCAGTTACAGAGAGGACACTGAAGCTTTCTTT	CASSYREDTEAFF
TRBD1	TRBV2	NA	TRBJ1-1	TGTGCCAGCACCCGACAGGGAAAGAACACTGAAGCTTTCTTT	CASTRQGKNTEAFF
TRBD1	TRBV19	NA	TRBJ2-7	TGTGCCAGTAGTATGGACCAGACAGGGCCCTACGAGCAGTACTTC	CASSMDQTGPYEQYF